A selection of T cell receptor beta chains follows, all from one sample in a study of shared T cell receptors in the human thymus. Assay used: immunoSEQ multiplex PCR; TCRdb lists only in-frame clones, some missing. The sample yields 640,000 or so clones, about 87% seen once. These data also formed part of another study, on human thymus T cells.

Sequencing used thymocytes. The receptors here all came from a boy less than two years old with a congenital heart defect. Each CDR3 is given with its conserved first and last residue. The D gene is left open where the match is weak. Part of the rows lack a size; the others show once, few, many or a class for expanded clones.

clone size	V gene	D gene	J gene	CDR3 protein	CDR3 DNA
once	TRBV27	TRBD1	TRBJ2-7	CASSLRTGDYEQYF	TGTGCCAGCAGTTTGCGGACAGGGGACTACGAGCAGTACTTC
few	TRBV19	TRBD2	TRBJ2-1	CASSIHGGDNEQFF	TGTGCCAGTAGTATCCATGGGGGGGACAATGAGCAGTTCTTC
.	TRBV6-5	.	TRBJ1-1	CASSSDRLNTEAFF	TGTGCCAGCAGTTCTGACAGGCTGAACACTGAAGCTTTCTTT
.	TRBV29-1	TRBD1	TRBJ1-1	CSVVRRDRGRIWNTEAFF	TGCAGCGTTGTCCGCCGGGACAGGGGGCGGATTTGGAACACTGAAGCTTTCTTT
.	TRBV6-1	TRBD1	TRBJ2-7	CASSEALQGQGICYEQYF	TGTGCCAGCAGTGAAGCGCTTCAGGGACAGGGGATATGCTACGAGCAGTACTTC
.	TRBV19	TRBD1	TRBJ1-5	CASSRDRECQPQHF	TGTGCCAGTAGTCGGGACAGGGAGTGTCAGCCCCAGCATTTT
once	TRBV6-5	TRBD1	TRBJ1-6	CASSYKAGQLISPLHF	TGTGCCAGCAGTTACAAGGCGGGACAGTTGATTTCACCCCTCCACTTT
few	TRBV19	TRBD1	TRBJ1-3	CASTTDRGQGNTIYF	TGTGCCAGTACAACAGACAGGGGGCAAGGAAACACCATATATTTT
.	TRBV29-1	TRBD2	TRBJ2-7	CSTGGEGGDEQYF	TGCAGCACCGGTGGGGAGGGAGGGGACGAGCAGTACTTC
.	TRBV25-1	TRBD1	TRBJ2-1	CASQDRVKGEQFF	TGTGCCAGCCAGGACAGGGTGAAGGGTGAGCAGTTCTTC
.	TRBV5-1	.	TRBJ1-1	CASSLLSLNTEAFF	TGCGCCAGCAGCTTGCTGTCCTTGAACACTGAAGCTTTCTTT
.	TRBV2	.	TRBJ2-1	CASSGQGQSYNEQFF	TGTGCCAGCAGTGGCCAGGGGCAGTCCTACAATGAGCAGTTCTTC
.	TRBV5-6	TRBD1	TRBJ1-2	CASSLAVVVLGQDGYTF	TGTGCCAGCAGCTTGGCCGTAGTTGTCCTGGGACAGGATGGCTACACCTTC
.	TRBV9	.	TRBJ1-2	CASSPSRWSITGLDYGYTF	TGTGCCAGCAGCCCCTCCCGATGGTCTATAACAGGGCTCGACTATGGCTACACCTTC
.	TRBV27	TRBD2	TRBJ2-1	CASSPGRAGGRNEQFF	TGTGCCAGCAGTCCAGGCCGGGCGGGAGGAAGGAATGAGCAGTTCTTC
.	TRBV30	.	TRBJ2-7	CAWSVQEGQGYAPAYEQYF	TGTGCCTGGAGTGTTCAGGAGGGGCAGGGATACGCTCCCGCCTACGAGCAGTACTTC
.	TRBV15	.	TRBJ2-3	CATSSSRDSTDTQYF	TGTGCCACCAGCAGCTCGCGGGATAGCACAGATACGCAGTATTTT
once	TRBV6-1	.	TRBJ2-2	CASTQGTGELFF	TGTGCCAGCACTCAGGGAACCGGGGAGCTGTTTTTT
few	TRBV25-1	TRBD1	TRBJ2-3	CASSASGGGTDTQYF	TGTGCCAGCAGTGCGTCAGGGGGTGGCACAGATACGCAGTATTTT
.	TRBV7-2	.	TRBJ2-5	CASSLAVRQGQETQYF	TGTGCCAGCAGCTTAGCAGTTAGGCAGGGGCAAGAGACCCAGTACTTC
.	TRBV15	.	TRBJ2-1	CATSRDPSNEQFF	TGTGCCACCAGCAGAGATCCGAGCAATGAGCAGTTCTTC
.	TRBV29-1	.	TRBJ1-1	CSGAGGTNTEAFF	TGCAGCGGGGCCGGGGGGACGAACACTGAAGCTTTCTTT
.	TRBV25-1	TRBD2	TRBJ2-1	CASSRRGDSSYNEQFF	TGTGCCAGCAGTAGACGGGGGGATAGCTCCTACAATGAGCAGTTCTTC
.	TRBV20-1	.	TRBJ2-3	CSAQGTQYF	TGCAGTGCCCAGGGTACGCAGTATTTT
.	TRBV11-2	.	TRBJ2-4	CASSLGGKASKNIQYF	TGTGCCAGCAGCTTAGGCGGGAAAGCTTCCAAAAACATTCAGTACTTC
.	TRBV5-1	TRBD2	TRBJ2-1	CASSLAGAYNEQFF	TGCGCCAGCAGCTTAGCGGGAGCCTACAATGAGCAGTTCTTC
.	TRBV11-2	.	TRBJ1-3	CASSLVPHAAAITGNTIYF	TGTGCCAGCAGCTTAGTCCCTCACGCGGCAGCAATCACTGGAAACACCATATATTTT
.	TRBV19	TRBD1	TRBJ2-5	CASSIRRQGVGQETQYF	TGTGCCAGTAGTATTCGGCGACAGGGGGTTGGCCAAGAGACCCAGTACTTC
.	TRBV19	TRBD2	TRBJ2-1	CASSFPDGGNNEQFF	TGTGCCAGTAGTTTCCCGGACGGGGGGAACAATGAGCAGTTCTTC
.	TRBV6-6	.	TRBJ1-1	CASIAGIWSTEAFF	TGTGCCAGCATAGCAGGGATCTGGAGCACTGAAGCTTTCTTT
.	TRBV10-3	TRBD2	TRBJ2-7	CAISEGGRELAGRSYEQYF	TGTGCCATCAGTGAAGGGGGGAGGGAACTAGCGGGAAGATCCTACGAGCAGTACTTC
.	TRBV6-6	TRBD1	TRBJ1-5	CASRAGTGGRQPQHF	TGTGCCAGCAGAGCCGGGACAGGGGGCAGGCAGCCCCAGCATTTT
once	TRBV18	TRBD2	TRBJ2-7	CASSQEGGSLSYEQYF	TGTGCCAGCTCCCAGGAGGGCGGGAGTTTGTCCTACGAGCAGTACTTC
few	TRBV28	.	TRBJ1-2	CASSLQGNYGYTF	TGTGCCAGCAGTTTACAGGGCAACTATGGCTACACCTTC
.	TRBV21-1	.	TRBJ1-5	CASSKDDRVVHQPQHF	TGTGCCAGCAGCAAAGATGACAGGGTAGTCCATCAGCCCCAGCATTTT
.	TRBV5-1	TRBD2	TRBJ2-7	CASSLVAGGFGEQYF	TGCGCCAGCAGCTTGGTTGCGGGAGGTTTCGGCGAGCAGTACTTC
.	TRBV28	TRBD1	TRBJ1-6	CASSFDRVNNSPLHF	TGTGCCAGCAGTTTCGACAGGGTTAATAATTCACCCCTCCACTTT
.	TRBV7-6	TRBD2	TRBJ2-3	CASSWVTSGITDTQYF	TGTGCCAGCAGCTGGGTGACTAGCGGCATCACAGATACGCAGTATTTT
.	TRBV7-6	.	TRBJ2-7	CASSKGHSYEQYF	TGTGCCAGCAGCAAGGGACATTCCTACGAGCAGTACTTC
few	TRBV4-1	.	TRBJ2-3	CASSQDLREWYTQYF	TGCGCCAGCAGCCAAGATCTACGGGAGTGGTATACGCAGTATTTT
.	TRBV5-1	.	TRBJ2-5	CASSLREGAEETQYF	TGCGCCAGCAGCTTGCGGGAGGGGGCGGAAGAGACCCAGTACTTC
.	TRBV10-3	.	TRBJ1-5	CAIKAEHQPQHF	TGTGCCATCAAGGCGGAGCACCAGCCCCAGCATTTT
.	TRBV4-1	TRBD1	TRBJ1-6	CASSPHGTAANSPLHF	TGCGCCAGCAGCCCGCACGGGACAGCCGCGAATTCACCCCTCCACTTT
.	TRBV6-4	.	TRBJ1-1	CASSTGRGTEAFF	TGTGCCAGCAGCACAGGGAGGGGAACTGAAGCTTTCTTT
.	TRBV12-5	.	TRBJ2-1	CASGLVPVRKGVSYNEQFF	TGTGCTAGTGGTTTGGTACCGGTAAGAAAGGGGGTGTCCTACAATGAGCAGTTCTTC
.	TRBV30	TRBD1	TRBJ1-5	CAWSEQGTGGQPQHF	TGTGCCTGGAGCGAGCAAGGGACAGGAGGACAGCCCCAGCATTTT
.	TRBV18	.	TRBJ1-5	CASSPGGDQPQHF	TGTGCCAGCTCACCAGGGGGCGACCAGCCCCAGCATTTT
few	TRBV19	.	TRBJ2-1	CASVPSVAGLYNEQFF	TGTGCCAGTGTCCCCTCCGTTGCGGGACTCTACAATGAGCAGTTCTTC
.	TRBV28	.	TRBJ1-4	CASSFGRRNEKLFF	TGTGCCAGCAGTTTCGGCAGGAGGAATGAAAAACTGTTTTTT